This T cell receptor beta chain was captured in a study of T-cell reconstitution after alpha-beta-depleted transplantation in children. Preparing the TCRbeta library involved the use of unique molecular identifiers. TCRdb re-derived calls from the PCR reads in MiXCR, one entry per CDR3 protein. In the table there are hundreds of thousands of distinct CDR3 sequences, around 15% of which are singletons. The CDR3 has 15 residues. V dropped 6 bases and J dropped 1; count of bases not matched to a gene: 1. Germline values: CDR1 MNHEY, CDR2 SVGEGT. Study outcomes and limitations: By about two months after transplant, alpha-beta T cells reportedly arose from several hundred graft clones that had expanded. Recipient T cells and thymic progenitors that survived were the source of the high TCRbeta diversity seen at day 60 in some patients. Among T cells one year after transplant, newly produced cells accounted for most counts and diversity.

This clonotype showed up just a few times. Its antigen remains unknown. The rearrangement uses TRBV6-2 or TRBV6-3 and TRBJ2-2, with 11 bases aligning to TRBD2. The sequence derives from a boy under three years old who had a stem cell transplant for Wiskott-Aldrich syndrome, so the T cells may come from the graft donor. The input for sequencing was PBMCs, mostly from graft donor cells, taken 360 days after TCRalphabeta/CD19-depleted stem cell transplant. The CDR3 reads CASRTSGRNTGELFF. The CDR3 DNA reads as TGTGCCAGCAGAACTAGCGGGAGGAACACCGGGGAGCTGTTTTTT.